These 23 T cell receptor beta chains were all obtained from the same sample, sequenced in a study of technical replicates of blood from four donors. The method was immunoSEQ multiplex PCR; TCRdb's version includes in-frame clones alone and lacks a portion of them. The sample carries tens of thousands of clones, roughly nine tenths recorded once. Material for sequencing was T cells isolated from PBMCs. The receptors derive from a human donor in good health. Some clones in this sample may be carry-over from other donors' samples.

The chain combines TRBV4-2 with TRBJ2-3; 8 nucleotides agree with TRBD2. With 4 bases clipped from V and 10 bases from J, the junction kept 16 bases outside the gene matches. The CDR3 has 16 amino acids. The germline V gene has CDR1 LGHNA and CDR2 YNFKEQ. The CDR3 coding sequence is TGTGCCAGCAGCCTGGGAGCGGGGGAGGATGGGGTTGCGCAGTATTTT. Encoded protein: CASSLGAGEDGVAQYF.

About this clone: The junction departs from the called germline gene at one end, perhaps through a read error. CDR3 sequence: CASSEAGGSYNEQFF. The CDR3 DNA follows: TGTGCCAGCAGCGAAGCGGGAGGGTCCTACAATGAGCAGTTCTTC. This chain links TRBV6-1 with TRBJ2-1; 10 bases line up with TRBD2. The germline V gene encodes CDR1 MNHNS and CDR2 SASEGT. This CDR3 has 15 residues.

The chain employs TRBV2 and TRBJ2-7, with D unresolved. The CDR3 loop spans 12 amino acids. CDR1 is SNHLY and CDR2 is FYNNEI in the germline V gene. V shed 6 bases and J shed 5 bases, with 11 bases lying between them. CDR3 in DNA: TGTGCCAGCAGCGTTCTGACAAACGAGCAGTACTTC. Amino acid sequence: CASSVLTNEQYF.

The CDR3 loop reads CASSSLGAWNEQFF. DNA for the CDR3: TGTGCCAGCAGCTCGCTAGGGGCTTGGAATGAGCAGTTCTTC. V gene TRBV9 combines with J gene TRBJ2-1; the D gene is possibly TRBD1 (5 bases). CDR1 is SGDLS and CDR2 is YYNGEE in the germline V gene. The CDR3 length is 14 residues. The germline V and J ends were trimmed by 4 bases and 7 bases, with 15 bases remaining between them.

This rearrangement joins TRBV18 to TRBJ1-1; D is unclear. V lost 6 bases and J 1 base, leaving 21 bases between the germline ends. Germline loops: CDR1 KGHSH, CDR2 LQKENI. The CDR3 spans 17 residues. CDR3 amino acids: CASSQSEMDRGNTEAFF. CDR3 nucleotides: TGTGCCAGCTCCCAATCCGAAATGGACCGGGGGAACACTGAAGCTTTCTTT.

The chain carries TRBV25-1 and TRBJ1-2; 10 nucleotides line up with TRBD1. This CDR3 comprises 14 residues. Germline CDR1 reads MGHDK; CDR2 reads SYGVNS. V lost 3 bases and J lost 8; bases outside the gene matches: 6. The CDR3 sequence is CASSEIDRGHGYTF. CDR3 sequence (DNA): TGTGCCAGCAGTGAGATAGACAGGGGGCACGGCTACACCTTC.

The rearrangement uses TRBV18 and TRBJ2-7; possibly TRBD2 for D (5 bases). This CDR3 contains 14 residues. The V and J ends lost 2 bases and 10 bases respectively, with 18 bases between them. Germline V lookup: CDR1 KGHSH, CDR2 LQKENI. The CDR3 DNA sequence: TGTGCCAGCTCACCAAAAGATTATCGGACTTTCCAGTACTTC. This translates into CASSPKDYRTFQYF.

This chain joins TRBV9 and TRBJ2-3; TRBD2 agrees at 9 bases. The CDR3 is 15 amino acids. Germline assignment: CDR1 SGDLS and CDR2 YYNGEE. Losses at the gene ends were 4 bases for V and 3 bases for J; bases not matched to a gene: 6. The CDR3 nucleotides read TGTGCCAGCAGCCTCGCTAGCGGGGTAACAGATACGCAGTATTTT. Protein sequence: CASSLASGVTDTQYF.

The chain employs TRBV27 and TRBJ2-7; D possibly corresponds to TRBD2 (6 bases). Germline CDR1 and CDR2: MNHEY and SMNVEV (reference sequence). Between the trimmed V and J ends, which lost 4 bases and 2 bases, there was a span of 9 bases. This CDR3 is 13 amino acids long. This CDR3 is CASSSPGAYEQYF. In DNA form, the CDR3 reads TGTGCCAGCAGTTCCCCGGGGGCCTACGAGCAGTACTTC.

The V gene is TRBV7-2, the J gene TRBJ1-4; 9 nucleotides align to TRBD1. V dropped 5 bases and J dropped 7; count of bases not matched to a gene: 5. This CDR3 contains 14 residues. The germline CDR1 and CDR2 sequences are SGHTA and FQGNSA. The DNA for the CDR3 is TGTGCCAGCAGCCGGGACAGGGCTTCTGAAAAACTGTTTTTT. It specifies CASSRDRASEKLFF.

The V gene is TRBV11-3, the J gene TRBJ2-2, with 7 bases fitting TRBD2. Per the germline V gene, CDR1 is SGHNT and CDR2 is YENEEA. V trimming: 5 bases; J trimming: 6 bases; junction bases outside the gene matches: 6. The CDR3 runs to 14 residues. CDR3 sequence (DNA): TGTGCCAGCAGCCCCGGACTAGATCCCGGGGAGCTGTTTTTT. Its protein product is CASSPGLDPGELFF.

The chain is built from TRBV9 and TRBJ2-5; the match to TRBD1 covers 7 bases. This CDR3 spans 13 amino acids. CDR1 is SGDLS and CDR2 is YYNGEE in the germline V gene. J gave up 7 bases and V 4 bases, and 7 bases lay outside the gene matches. The CDR3 sequence is CASSYTGEGTQYF. CDR3 coding DNA: TGTGCCAGCAGCTATACAGGGGAAGGGACCCAGTACTTC.

The chain joins TRBV29-1 to TRBJ1-2; 7 bases align to TRBD1. With V trimmed by 8 bases and J by 8 bases, 14 bases remained unmatched. There are 13 residues in the CDR3. Germline assignment: CDR1 SQVTM and CDR2 ANQGSEA. The CDR3 loop reads CSSSRQGLGGYTF. In DNA, the CDR3 is TGCAGCTCTTCGCGACAGGGTTTGGGAGGCTACACCTTC.

The chain carries TRBV6-1 and TRBJ2-4; 10 positions agree with TRBD1. The CDR3 sequence is 19 residues long. Germline-derived CDR1 and CDR2 are MNHNS and SASEGT. V gave up 4 bases and J gave up 1 base; unmatched junction bases: 13. The CDR3 DNA reads TGTGCCAGCAGTGGTAAGACAGGGGGCTTAACAAACGCCAAAAACATTCAGTACTTC. Translation gives CASSGKTGGLTNAKNIQYF.

Only one count was recorded for this clone. The chain uses TRBV27 and TRBJ2-5; D may be TRBD1 (5 bases). The V and J ends lost 1 base and 5 bases respectively, with 11 bases between them. The CDR3 extends over 14 amino acids. Germline V gene sequence: CDR1 MNHEY, CDR2 SMNVEV (reference sequence). The CDR3: CASSLWGRMETQYF. The CDR3 coding sequence is TGTGCCAGCAGTTTATGGGGCCGGATGGAGACCCAGTACTTC.

About this clone itself: The conserved phenylalanine or tryptophan is not found at the CDR3 terminus, so this likely reflects a read error. The V call is TRBV28, the J call TRBJ2-3, with D perhaps matching TRBD2 (6 bases). Germline CDR1 and CDR2: MDHEN and SYDVKM. The CDR3 covers 12 residues. Trimming removed 5 bases from V and 4 bases from J, with 7 bases in between. The CDR3 protein is CASSRLADTQYL. For the CDR3, the DNA is TGTGCCAGCAGTCGACTAGCAGATACGCAGTATCTT.

The chain links TRBV29-1 to TRBJ2-3; 12 bases align to TRBD2. Trimming removed 4 bases from V and 0 bases from J; junction bases left unmatched: 2. Looked up from germline, CDR1 is SQVTM and CDR2 is ANQGSEA. The CDR3 is 15 residues long. CDR3 region: CSVGLAGASTDTQYF. CDR3 DNA sequence: TGCAGCGTTGGACTAGCGGGGGCTAGCACAGATACGCAGTATTTT.

This chain joins TRBV18 and TRBJ2-7; 11 nucleotides align to TRBD1. CDR1 and CDR2 from the germline V gene are KGHSH and LQKENI. V was pared by 5 bases and J by 3 bases, with 3 bases of the junction left unmatched. This CDR3 is built from 14 residues. The CDR3 sequence is CASSGQGALYEQYF. CDR3 DNA: TGTGCCAGCTCAGGACAGGGGGCGCTCTACGAGCAGTACTTC.

The chain carries TRBV4-2 and TRBJ2-7; TRBD1 is a possible D gene (6 bases). Germline CDR1 reads LGHNA; CDR2 reads YNFKEQ. V lost 1 base and J 1 base, leaving 17 bases between the germline ends. CDR3 length: 17 amino acids. CDR3 residues: CASSQVATGTRSYEQYF. The CDR3 DNA follows: TGTGCCAGCAGCCAAGTTGCTACCGGGACACGTTCCTACGAGCAGTACTTC.

The chain has TRBV19 and TRBJ2-7; D perhaps matches TRBD2 (6 bases). The germline gives CDR1 LNHDA, CDR2 SQIVND (reference sequence). V was clipped by 3 bases and J by 2 bases, with 14 bases between them. The CDR3 has 15 residues. CDR3 region: CASSITIGGAYEQYF. In DNA, the CDR3 is TGTGCCAGTAGTATTACCATCGGGGGAGCCTACGAGCAGTACTTC.

This clone appeared a few times. V and J are TRBV4-1 and TRBJ1-6; 8 bases map to TRBD1. The CDR3 contains 14 residues. Germline CDR1 and CDR2: MGHRA and YSYEKL. V shed 4 bases, J shed 9 bases, and the junction held 5 bases outside the gene matches. CDR3 nucleotide sequence: TGCGCCAGCAGCCCTGACAGGGGTGCTTCACCCCTCCACTTT. This encodes CASSPDRGASPLHF.

This chain joins TRBV4-1 and TRBJ2-5, with D unclear. CDR1 is MGHRA and CDR2 is YSYEKL in the germline V gene. Deletions cut 3 bases from V and 7 bases from J, with 15 bases between. The CDR3 is 14 residues long. The CDR3 here is CASSQGLTDGTQYF. In DNA, the CDR3 is TGCGCCAGCAGCCAGGGTCTAACAGACGGGACCCAGTACTTC.

The rearrangement links TRBV27 to TRBJ2-7, with 8 bases lining up with TRBD2. This CDR3 has 16 amino acids. V trimming: 6 bases; J trimming: 2 bases; junction bases outside the gene matches: 12. Germline lookup yields CDR1 MNHEY and CDR2 SMNVEV (reference sequence). The CDR3 sequence is CASSPASGSGTYEQYF. In nucleotides, the CDR3 is TGTGCCAGCAGCCCCGCGAGCGGGAGCGGGACCTACGAGCAGTACTTC.